The T cell receptor beta chain described here comes from a study of OX40 agonist ivuxolimab in advanced cancers. On the study more broadly: People in dose escalation had one of these cancers: hepatocellular carcinoma, melanoma, renal cell or head and neck cancer. Study results and caveats: Dosing at 0.1 to 3.0 mg/kg was accompanied by clonal expansion of CD4+ and CD8+ blood T cells by week 6.

The assay was immunoSEQ multiplex PCR, and TCRdb's table has in-frame clones only and misses some. This table has over 25,000 clones, approximately 78% appearing once. Concerning this clone itself: The antigen remains unidentified.

The CDR3 loop spans 16 amino acids. Germline V gives CDR1 LGHNA, CDR2 YSLEER. With V trimmed by 4 bases and J by 3 bases, 7 bases remained unmatched. The sequence was obtained from an adult with an advanced solid tumor such as melanoma, head and neck, liver or kidney cancer. The chain is built from TRBV4-3 and TRBJ1-4, with 8 bases fitting TRBD1. Sequenced here: CD4+ or CD8+ T cells sorted from blood, sampled in a trial of the OX40 agonist ivuxolimab. The CDR3 nucleotides are TGCGCCAGCAGCCGGACAGGGTTTACTGCTAATGAAAAACTGTTTTTT. It encodes CASSRTGFTANEKLFF.